Shown below are 22 T cell receptor beta chains from a single sample sequenced in a study of graft-versus-host responses after intestinal transplantation. What these receptors recognize is not known. Profiling relied on immunoSEQ multiplex PCR, and the TCRdb table lists in-frame clones only, not all of them. This sample carries around 100,000 clones, roughly 90% of them seen once, and the ten largest clones take roughly 1%. The material was unstimulated CD4+ T cells sorted from spleen or lymph node cells, obtained before transplant. The receptors here all came from a human donor who was the organ donor for an intestinal transplant.

The V gene is TRBV5-1, the J gene TRBJ2-1; D gene uncertain. CDR3 length equals 11 residues. The V end was cut by 3 bases, the J end by 7 bases, with 5 bases between. From germline, CDR1 is SGHRS and CDR2 YFSETQ. The CDR3 region is CASSSGNEQFF. The DNA for the CDR3 is TGCGCCAGCAGCTCCGGTAATGAGCAGTTCTTC.

The CDR3 DNA follows: TGTGCCAGCAGCCAATTCGTCGGGGAGACCCAGTACTTC. As protein: CASSQFVGETQYF. The chain uses TRBV16 and TRBJ2-5; D is unresolved. The V gene's germline CDR1 is KGHSY and CDR2 FQNENV. V lost 1 base and J lost 5, with 8 bases in between. This CDR3 has 13 residues.

Of note for this clone: This sample includes further DNA sequences coding for the same CDR3. The chain couples TRBV5-1 to TRBJ2-1, with 12 positions matching TRBD2. This CDR3 has 15 residues. Germline values: CDR1 SGHRS, CDR2 YFSETQ. With V trimmed by 4 bases and J by 3 bases, 2 bases remained unmatched. The DNA for the CDR3 is TGCGCCAGCAGCCTGGGACTAGCGGGCTACAATGAGCAGTTCTTC. Its protein is CASSLGLAGYNEQFF.

V is TRBV9 and J is TRBJ1-3; D not resolved. The CDR3 covers 16 residues. Trimming took 0 bases from V and 0 from J, leaving 10 bases between them. CDR1 is SGDLS, CDR2 YYNGEE, per germline. The CDR3: CASSVDPTSSGNTIYF. The CDR3 DNA follows: TGTGCCAGCAGCGTAGATCCGACGAGCTCTGGAAACACCATATATTTT.

This clone appeared a few times. V and J are TRBV6-5 and TRBJ1-6; no clear D. Trimming stripped 0 bases from V and 5 bases from J, with 11 bases between. Germline CDR1 MNHEY, CDR2 SVGAGI. The CDR3 runs to 16 residues. The CDR3 sequence: CASSYSVWQNNSPLHF. Here the CDR3 DNA reads TGTGCCAGCAGTTACTCGGTTTGGCAGAATAATTCACCCCTCCACTTT.

V is TRBV28 and J is TRBJ1-5; D possibly corresponds to TRBD1 (6 bases). The germline V gene encodes CDR1 MDHEN and CDR2 SYDVKM. This CDR3 has 15 amino acids. V was shortened by 5 bases and J by 4 bases, with 15 bases between the two germline ends. CDR3 sequence (DNA): TGTGCCAGCAGTATAAGGACAGAATTGAATCAGCCCCAGCATTTT. It yields the protein CASSIRTELNQPQHF.

The chain uses TRBV7-9 and TRBJ1-5; TRBD1 matches 7 bases. Trimming took 4 bases from V and 7 from J; bases not matched to a gene: 7. Per germline, CDR1 SEHNR and CDR2 FQNEAQ (reference sequence). This CDR3 comprises 14 residues. This chain's CDR3 is CASSSTGESQPQHF. CDR3 sequence (DNA): TGTGCCAGCAGCTCAACAGGGGAATCACAGCCCCAGCATTTT.

The V call is TRBV9, the J call TRBJ1-1; the D gene is possibly TRBD1 (5 bases). Germline V gene lookup returns CDR1 SGDLS and CDR2 YYNGEE. V was trimmed by 0 bases and J by 0 bases, leaving 18 bases between them. CDR3 length equals 18 residues. The CDR3 DNA reads as TGTGCCAGCAGCGTAGGTGGGGCAGGGTCCCTCATGAACACTGAAGCTTTCTTT. This sequence encodes CASSVGGAGSLMNTEAFF.

The rearrangement joins TRBV4-1 to TRBJ2-7; D may correspond to TRBD1 or TRBD2 (5 bases each). The CDR3 covers 16 residues. Germline V lookup: CDR1 MGHRA, CDR2 YSYEKL. V was cut by 4 bases and J by 4 bases, with 20 bases left in between. CDR3 coding DNA: TGCGCCAGCAGCCGCCTCGGCTTATTGGGACCGTACGAGCAGTACTTC. Its translation is CASSRLGLLGPYEQYF.

In its sample, this clone was seen once. V and J are TRBV5-8 and TRBJ1-2; perhaps TRBD1 as D (6 bases). There are 14 residues in the CDR3. CDR1 SGHTS and CDR2 YDEGEE come from the germline V gene. V was shortened by 6 bases and J by 4 bases, with 16 bases between the two germline ends. DNA of the CDR3: TGTGCCAGCACCACAGGGCTGGGGACCTATGGCTACACCTTC. Its protein product is CASTTGLGTYGYTF. The complete variable domain, with remaining parts taken from reference TRBV5-8 and TRBJ1-2, reads EAGVTQSPTHLIKTRGQQATLRCSPISGHTSVYWYQQALGLGLQFLLWYDEGEERNRGNFPPRFSGRQFPNYSSELNVNALELEDSALYLCASTTGLGTYGYTFGSGTRLTVV.

The chain couples TRBV7-3 to TRBJ1-1, with a possible D match to TRBD1 (6 bases). Germline CDR1 and CDR2: SGHTA and FQGTGA. V was trimmed by 5 bases and J by 4 bases, leaving 11 bases between them. CDR3 size: 13 residues. The CDR3 DNA reads TGTGCCAGCAGCCGCAGGGGTGCCACTGAAGCTTTCTTT. Translation gives CASSRRGATEAFF.

The chain has TRBV7-9 and TRBJ1-6; D unclear. Trimming took off 2 bases at V and 2 bases at J, with 7 bases between the two ends. CDR1 and CDR2 (germline): SEHNR, FQNEAQ (reference sequence). The CDR3 length is 15 residues. CDR3 region: CASSLPGPYNSPLHF. CDR3 coding DNA: TGTGCCAGCAGCTTACCGGGTCCCTATAATTCACCCCTCCACTTT. Together with reference TRBV7-9 and TRBJ1-6, the CDR3 gives the full variable domain: DTGVSQNPRHKITKRGQNVTFRCDPISEHNRLYWYRQTLGQGPEFLTYFQNEAQLEKSRLLSDRFSAERPKGSFSTLEIQRTEQGDSAMYLCASSLPGPYNSPLHFGNGTRLTVT.

The rearrangement links TRBV5-1 to TRBJ2-5, with a tentative D call TRBD1 (6 bases). The germline CDR1 and CDR2 sequences are SGHRS and YFSETQ. The CDR3 extends over 15 amino acids. Trimming removed 0 bases at V and 2 bases at J, with 11 bases between. The CDR3 here is CASSLVGQKQETQYF. DNA for the CDR3: TGCGCCAGCAGCTTGGTCGGACAGAAACAAGAGACCCAGTACTTC.

The V gene is TRBV6-1, the J gene TRBJ1-5; D perhaps matches TRBD1 (6 bases). Germline CDR1 MNHNS, CDR2 SASEGT. The V gene lost 4 bases and the J gene lost 6 bases, with 13 bases spanning the gap. The CDR3 covers 14 residues. CDR3 residues: CASSATGIGQPQHF. The CDR3 coding sequence is TGTGCCAGCAGTGCAACAGGGATAGGTCAGCCCCAGCATTTT.

V is TRBV10-2 and J is TRBJ2-3, with 8 bases that match TRBD2. V was pared by 6 bases and J by 3 bases, with 5 bases of the junction left unmatched. This CDR3 has 14 amino acids. The germline gives CDR1 WSHSY, CDR2 SAAADI. CDR3 coding DNA: TGCGCCAGCAGCGGGGGGGCCTGGACAGATACGCAGTATTTT. Translation: CASSGGAWTDTQYF.

V usage is TRBV28 and J usage is TRBJ2-7, with 8 bases fitting TRBD1. Germline assignment: CDR1 MDHEN and CDR2 SYDVKM. The CDR3 is 15 amino acids. Trimming removed 6 bases from V and 7 bases from J; junction bases left unmatched: 14. The CDR3 bases are TGTGCCAGCAGGAGAGTAGGGACAGGTCCACGGGAGCAGTACTTC. Translation: CASRRVGTGPREQYF.

This clone was seen a single time. Relative to the germline gene, one junction end is altered; a read error may explain this. This chain connects TRBV20-1 to TRBJ2-7; TRBD2 matches at 11 bases. This CDR3 has 9 amino acids. The germline gives CDR1 DFQATT, CDR2 SNEGSKA (reference sequence). The CDR3: CSAGGLAGF. In DNA, the CDR3 is TGCAGTGCTGGCGGACTAGCGGGCTTC.

This chain joins TRBV14 and TRBJ1-2; TRBD1 agrees at 7 bases. Trimming cost V 4 bases and J 2 bases; bases outside gene matches: 4. CDR1 is SGHDN and CDR2 is FVKESK in the germline V gene. CDR3 size: 14 residues. The CDR3 DNA reads as TGTGCCAGCAGCCGACAACAGGGGAACTATGGCTACACCTTC. This codes for CASSRQQGNYGYTF.

The chain recombines TRBV5-1 with TRBJ1-1; 8 bases are a match to TRBD1. V lost 4 bases to trimming and J lost 1 base; unmatched junction nucleotides: 6. The germline gives CDR1 SGHRS, CDR2 YFSETQ. The CDR3 has 15 amino acids. The CDR3 here is CASSLGTGSNTEAFF. CDR3 in DNA: TGCGCCAGCAGCCTAGGGACAGGATCGAACACTGAAGCTTTCTTT. Together with reference TRBV5-1 and TRBJ1-1, the CDR3 gives the full variable domain: KAGVTQTPRYLIKTRGQQVTLSCSPISGHRSVSWYQQTPGQGLQFLFEYFSETQRNKGNFPGRFSGRQFSNSRSEMNVSTLELGDSALYLCASSLGTGSNTEAFFGQGTRLTVV.

V and J are TRBV30 and TRBJ2-7; no clear D. The CDR3 sequence is 14 residues long. Trimming removed 4 bases at V and 2 bases at J, with 15 bases between. Looked up from germline, CDR1 is GTSNPN and CDR2 is SVGIG (reference sequence). Here the CDR3 DNA reads TGTGCCTGGACTCCCCAGGTACGAACCTACGAGCAGTACTTC. Translated: CAWTPQVRTYEQYF.

This chain uses TRBV5-6 with TRBJ1-2, with unresolved D. Germline V gives CDR1 SGHDT, CDR2 YYEEEE. CDR3 length: 16 residues. The ends were cut back, 4 bases at V and 2 bases at J, with 18 bases in the middle. CDR3 DNA: TGTGCCAGCAGCCCATCGGGGTGGGGTAGGAACTATGGCTACACCTTC. It encodes CASSPSGWGRNYGYTF.

The genes are TRBV19 and TRBJ1-2; D not certain. Germline CDR1 reads LNHDA; CDR2 reads SQIVND (reference sequence). The CDR3 is 13 amino acids. Trimming stripped 4 bases from V and 0 bases from J, with 6 bases between. CDR3 region: CASSKTTNYGYTF. In nucleotides, the CDR3 is TGTGCCAGTAGTAAAACAACTAACTATGGCTACACCTTC.